The TCR beta chain under discussion was sequenced for a study of T-cell memory formation after mild COVID-19. Study as a whole: Clusters of TCRs were largely donor specific. Whole-study findings and limits: Researchers found some responding clones in pre-infection memory, a sign that cross-reactive memory joined. CD4+ contracting clones were mainly CM and EM; CD8+ ones, EMRA.

One entry per CDR3 protein, called by TCRdb with MiXCR from the 5' RACE reads. In the table there are 250,000 to 400,000 distinct CDR3 sequences, over 11% of which are singletons. This clonotype was detected many times. The antigen is not known. Germline CDR1 reads SGHRS; CDR2 reads YFSETQ. The V gene end was trimmed by 7 bases and the J gene end by 6 bases; junction bases not matched to a gene: 5. The CDR3 is made up of 15 amino acids. The V and J genes are TRBV5-1 and TRBJ2-1; 15 bases agree with TRBD2. The sequence was obtained from a man in his late teens or twenties who had mild COVID-19 (a few samples of this study predate the infection). Cell type and time point are not known. Sequences were obtained from PBMCs or a T cell subset sorted from them (not recorded which). The CDR3 DNA reads as TGCGCCAGCCAGGGACTAGCGGGGGGCCTCAATGAGCAGTTCTTC. Translation gives CASQGLAGGLNEQFF.